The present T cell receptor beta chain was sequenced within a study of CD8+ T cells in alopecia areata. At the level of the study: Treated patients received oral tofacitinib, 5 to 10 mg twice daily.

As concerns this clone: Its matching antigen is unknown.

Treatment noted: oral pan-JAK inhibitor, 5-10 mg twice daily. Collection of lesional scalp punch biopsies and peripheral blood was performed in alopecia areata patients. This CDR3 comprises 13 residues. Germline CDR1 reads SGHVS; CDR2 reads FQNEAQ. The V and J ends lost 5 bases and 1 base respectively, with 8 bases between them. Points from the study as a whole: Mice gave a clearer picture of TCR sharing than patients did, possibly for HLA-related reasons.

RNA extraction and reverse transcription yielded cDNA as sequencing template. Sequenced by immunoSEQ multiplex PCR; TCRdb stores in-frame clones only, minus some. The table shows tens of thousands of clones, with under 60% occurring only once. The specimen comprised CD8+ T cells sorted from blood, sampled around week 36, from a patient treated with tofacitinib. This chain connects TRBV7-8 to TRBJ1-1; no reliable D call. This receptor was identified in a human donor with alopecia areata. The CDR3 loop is CASSHTENTEAFF. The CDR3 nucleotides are TGTGCCAGCAGCCATACAGAGAACACTGAAGCTTTCTTT. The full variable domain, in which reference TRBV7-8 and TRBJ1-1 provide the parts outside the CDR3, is GAGVSQSPRYKVAKRGQDVALRCDPISGHVSLFWYQQALGQGPEFLTYFQNEAQLDKSGLPSDRFFAERPEGSVSTLKIQRTQQEDSAVYLCASSHTENTEAFFGQGTRLTVV.